Below, 22 T cell receptor beta chains from the same sample are listed, as sequenced in a study of early T cells in non-severe SARS-CoV-2 infection. Each CDR3 protein gets one entry after TCRdb re-called the 5' RACE reads with MiXCR. The table shows roughly 55,000 distinct CDR3 sequences, with around a tenth occurring only once. Sequences were obtained from whole blood. These receptors originate from an adult who was a healthcare worker with PCR-confirmed SARS-CoV-2 infection or an uninfected control (not recorded which).

V gene TRBV3-1 combines with J gene TRBJ1-4; no reliable D call. The CDR3 sequence is 15 residues long. CDR1 and CDR2 from the germline V gene are LGHDT and YNNKEL (reference sequence). Trimming shortened V by 4 bases and J by 8 bases, and 17 bases separated the two germline ends. The DNA of the CDR3 is TGTGCCAGCAGCCTAACCGCCATCTTTGGGGAAAAACTGTTTTTT. This translates into CASSLTAIFGEKLFF.

There are a few counts of this clonotype. The rearrangement joins TRBV3-1 to TRBJ2-1; the match to TRBD2 covers 9 bases. The germline V gene has CDR1 LGHDT and CDR2 YNNKEL (reference sequence). This CDR3 has 16 amino acids. V shed 5 bases and J 9 bases; nucleotides not matched to a gene: 14. The CDR3 sequence: CASSTPGLAQMGEQFF. In DNA, the CDR3 is TGTGCCAGCAGCACACCGGGACTAGCCCAAATGGGTGAGCAGTTCTTC.

This clonotype turned up a few times. This sequence joins TRBV28 and TRBJ2-2; 7 bases fit TRBD2. This CDR3 spans 12 amino acids. The V segment lost 7 bases and the J segment 9 bases; nucleotides outside the gene matches: 5. Per germline, CDR1 MDHEN and CDR2 SYDVKM. The CDR3 reads CASISTSRELFF. CDR3 nucleotides: TGTGCCAGCATATCGACTAGCCGGGAGCTGTTTTTT.

The chain combines TRBV5-1 with TRBJ2-2, with D possibly matching TRBD2 (5 bases). Between the trimmed V and J ends, which lost 4 bases and 0 bases, there was a span of 13 bases. CDR1 and CDR2 (germline): SGHRS, YFSETQ. The CDR3 consists of 16 residues. The CDR3 region has the DNA TGCGCCAGCAGCCCCCATGAGGGTGCGAACACCGGGGAGCTGTTTTTT. This gives the protein CASSPHEGANTGELFF.

The rearrangement uses TRBV10-3 and TRBJ1-1, with D possibly being TRBD1 (5 bases). The germline CDR1 and CDR2 sequences are ENHRY and SYGVKD. V was clipped by 3 bases and J by 4 bases, with 9 bases between them. The CDR3 sequence is 13 residues long. CDR3 bases: TGTGCCATCAGTGACTCAGGGATCACTGAAGCTTTCTTT. The encoded protein is CAISDSGITEAFF.

The chain recombines TRBV13 with TRBJ2-4; D is ambiguous. This CDR3 has 17 residues. CDR1 PRHDT and CDR2 FYEKMQ come from the germline V gene (reference sequence). V lost 5 bases, J lost 0 bases, and 17 bases lay in between. The CDR3 DNA reads TGTGCCAGCAGCCACCAGACAAGCTTCTTAGCCAAAAACATTCAGTACTTC. Translating it yields CASSHQTSFLAKNIQYF.

This clonotype was counted only a few times. The genes are TRBV20-1 and TRBJ2-2; 9 nucleotides agree with TRBD2. Germline-derived CDR1 and CDR2 are DFQATT and SNEGSKA (reference sequence). The CDR3 covers 15 residues. Losses at the gene ends were 2 bases for V and 3 bases for J; bases not matched to a gene: 4. CDR3 in DNA: TGCAGTGCTAGATGGCGGGAGGGCCACACCGGGGAGCTGTTTTTT. Amino acid sequence: CSARWREGHTGELFF.

This clonotype has ten or more counts. The J gene is TRBJ2-6, the V gene TRBV4-1; TRBD2 matches at 8 bases. Germline loops: CDR1 MGHRA, CDR2 YSYEKL. Trimming removed 2 bases from V and 0 bases from J; junction bases left unmatched: 3. This CDR3 comprises 17 residues. CDR3 in amino acids: CASSQIAGPSGANVLTF. Written as DNA, the CDR3 is TGCGCCAGCAGCCAAATAGCGGGACCCTCTGGGGCCAACGTCCTGACTTTC.

This clonotype was counted ten times or more. V gene TRBV10-3 combines with J gene TRBJ2-5; no firm D call. The CDR3 runs 13 residues. The V and J ends lost 0 bases and 4 bases respectively, with 6 bases between them. Germline V gene sequence: CDR1 ENHRY, CDR2 SYGVKD. The CDR3 nucleotides read TGTGCCATCAGTGAGTCGGGTGTAGAGACCCAGTACTTC. This codes for CAISESGVETQYF.

This clonotype was detected a few times. V is TRBV11-2 and J is TRBJ1-1; weak D call: TRBD1 (6 bases). There are 15 residues in the CDR3. Germline V gene data show CDR1 as SGHAT and CDR2 as FQNNGV. Trimming left V 5 bases short and J 6 bases short, with 19 bases between. The CDR3 coding sequence is TGTGCCAGCAGCGACAGGAGGATAAGAGGTCCTGAAGCTTTCTTT. Protein sequence: CASSDRRIRGPEAFF.

The J gene is TRBJ2-3, the V gene TRBV3-1, with no clear D. This CDR3 has 13 amino acids. Per the germline V gene, CDR1 is LGHDT and CDR2 is YNNKEL (reference sequence). Deletions cut 5 bases from V and 4 bases from J, with 10 bases between. As DNA, the CDR3 is TGTGCCAGCAGCTCCCGTCGGGCAGATACGCAGTATTTT. This gives the protein CASSSRRADTQYF.

V gene TRBV4-1 combines with J gene TRBJ2-7, with TRBD2 as a possible D gene (6 bases). V gave up 5 bases and J gave up 3 bases, with 14 bases separating them. The CDR3 is made up of 14 amino acids. The germline CDR1 and CDR2 sequences are MGHRA and YSYEKL. CDR3 in amino acids: CASSIPGDDYEQYF. In DNA, the CDR3 is TGCGCCAGCAGCATCCCGGGGGACGACTACGAGCAGTACTTC.

In this sample, this clonotype turned up a few times. The chain is built from TRBV3-1 and TRBJ1-3, with a tentative D call TRBD1 (6 bases). Looked up from germline, CDR1 is LGHDT and CDR2 is YNNKEL (reference sequence). This CDR3 spans 16 amino acids. Trimming left V 4 bases short and J 0 bases short, with 13 bases between. This CDR3 reads CASSLGTQSSGNTIYF. The CDR3 DNA is TGTGCCAGCAGCCTTGGGACACAGAGCTCTGGAAACACCATATATTTT.

This clonotype was observed a handful of times. V and J are TRBV7-2 and TRBJ1-2; no reliable D call. This CDR3 has 13 residues. Germline V gives CDR1 SGHTA, CDR2 FQGNSA. Trimming removed 5 bases from V and 6 bases from J, with 13 bases in between. DNA of the CDR3: TGTGCCAGCAGCCCCCTGGACGGAGATGGCTACACCTTC. Translating it yields CASSPLDGDGYTF.

This clonotype has at least ten counts. This sequence joins TRBV30 and TRBJ1-6; D is unclear. Germline assignment: CDR1 GTSNPN and CDR2 SVGIG (reference sequence). The CDR3 runs 12 residues. The ends were cut back, 1 base at V and 10 bases at J, with 8 bases in the middle. CDR3 protein: CAWSGVKSPLHF. In DNA, the CDR3 is TGTGCCTGGAGTGGTGTAAAGTCACCCCTCCACTTT.

This clonotype was detected ten times or more. CDR3 sequence (DNA): TGCAGCGGAGCTAGCGGGAGCGCCGGGGAGCTGTTTTTT. The encoded protein is CSGASGSAGELFF. The genes are TRBV29-1 and TRBJ2-2; 10 nucleotides line up with TRBD2. The CDR3 covers 13 residues. V trimming: 7 bases; J trimming: 6 bases; junction bases outside the gene matches: 5. Per germline, CDR1 SQVTM and CDR2 ANQGSEA.

This clonotype was observed many times. The J gene is TRBJ2-1, the V gene TRBV7-2, with D unclear. The CDR3 runs to 11 residues. With 3 bases removed from V and 10 bases from J, the gap between germline ends came to 7 bases. Germline CDR1 reads SGHTA; CDR2 reads FQGNSA. CDR3 DNA sequence: TGTGCCAGCAGCTTTCTCGAGGAGCAGTTCTTC. It encodes CASSFLEEQFF.

In this sample, this clonotype turned up a few times. This chain connects TRBV2 to TRBJ1-5; 9 bases are a match to TRBD1. This CDR3 spans 16 amino acids. V gave up 2 bases and J gave up 3 bases; unmatched junction bases: 5. In germline, CDR1 is SNHLY, CDR2 FYNNEI. CDR3 protein: CASSENRGQDNQPQHF. For the CDR3, the DNA is TGTGCCAGCAGTGAAAACAGGGGGCAGGACAATCAGCCCCAGCATTTT.

A note on this clonotype: Relative to the germline gene, one junction end is altered; a read error may explain this. CDR3 in amino acids: CVSSDQYLEAFF. Here the CDR3 DNA reads TGTGTCAGCAGCGATCAGTACTTAGAAGCTTTCTTT. The rearrangement uses TRBV7-9 and TRBJ1-1; D not certain. Looked up from germline, CDR1 is SEHNR and CDR2 is FQNEAQ (reference sequence). This CDR3 comprises 12 residues.

This clonotype was seen repeatedly, ten times or more. The rearrangement uses TRBV7-6 and TRBJ2-7, with 8 bases fitting TRBD1. The CDR3 loop spans 14 amino acids. Germline CDR1 SGHVS, CDR2 FNYEAQ. Trimming removed 5 bases from V and 2 bases from J; junction bases left unmatched: 5. In DNA form, the CDR3 reads TGTGCCAGCAGCCCGGCGGGACAGGCCTACGAGCAGTACTTC. This sequence encodes CASSPAGQAYEQYF.

Turning to this clonotype: A junction end diverges from the germline sequence, so it may reflect a read error. The rearrangement links TRBV7-7 to TRBJ2-5, with D unresolved. The CDR3 contains 15 residues. Germline V gives CDR1 SSHAT, CDR2 FNYEAQ (reference sequence). In DNA, the CDR3 is TGTGCTAGCAGCTTAGATTTGGCTAGTTCGCAGACCCAGTACTTC. This gives the protein CASSLDLASSQTQYF.

About this clonotype: Since a much larger clone is just one base distant, this may be a read error. The V gene is TRBV29-1, the J gene TRBJ1-1; the D is unclear. CDR1 and CDR2 from the germline V gene are SQVTM and ANQGSEA. The CDR3 spans 13 residues. Trimming took 3 bases from V and 3 from J, leaving 11 bases between them. This CDR3 reads CSVDFSMYTEAFF. Here the CDR3 DNA reads TGCAGCGTTGATTTCTCGATGTACACTGAAGCTTTCTTT.